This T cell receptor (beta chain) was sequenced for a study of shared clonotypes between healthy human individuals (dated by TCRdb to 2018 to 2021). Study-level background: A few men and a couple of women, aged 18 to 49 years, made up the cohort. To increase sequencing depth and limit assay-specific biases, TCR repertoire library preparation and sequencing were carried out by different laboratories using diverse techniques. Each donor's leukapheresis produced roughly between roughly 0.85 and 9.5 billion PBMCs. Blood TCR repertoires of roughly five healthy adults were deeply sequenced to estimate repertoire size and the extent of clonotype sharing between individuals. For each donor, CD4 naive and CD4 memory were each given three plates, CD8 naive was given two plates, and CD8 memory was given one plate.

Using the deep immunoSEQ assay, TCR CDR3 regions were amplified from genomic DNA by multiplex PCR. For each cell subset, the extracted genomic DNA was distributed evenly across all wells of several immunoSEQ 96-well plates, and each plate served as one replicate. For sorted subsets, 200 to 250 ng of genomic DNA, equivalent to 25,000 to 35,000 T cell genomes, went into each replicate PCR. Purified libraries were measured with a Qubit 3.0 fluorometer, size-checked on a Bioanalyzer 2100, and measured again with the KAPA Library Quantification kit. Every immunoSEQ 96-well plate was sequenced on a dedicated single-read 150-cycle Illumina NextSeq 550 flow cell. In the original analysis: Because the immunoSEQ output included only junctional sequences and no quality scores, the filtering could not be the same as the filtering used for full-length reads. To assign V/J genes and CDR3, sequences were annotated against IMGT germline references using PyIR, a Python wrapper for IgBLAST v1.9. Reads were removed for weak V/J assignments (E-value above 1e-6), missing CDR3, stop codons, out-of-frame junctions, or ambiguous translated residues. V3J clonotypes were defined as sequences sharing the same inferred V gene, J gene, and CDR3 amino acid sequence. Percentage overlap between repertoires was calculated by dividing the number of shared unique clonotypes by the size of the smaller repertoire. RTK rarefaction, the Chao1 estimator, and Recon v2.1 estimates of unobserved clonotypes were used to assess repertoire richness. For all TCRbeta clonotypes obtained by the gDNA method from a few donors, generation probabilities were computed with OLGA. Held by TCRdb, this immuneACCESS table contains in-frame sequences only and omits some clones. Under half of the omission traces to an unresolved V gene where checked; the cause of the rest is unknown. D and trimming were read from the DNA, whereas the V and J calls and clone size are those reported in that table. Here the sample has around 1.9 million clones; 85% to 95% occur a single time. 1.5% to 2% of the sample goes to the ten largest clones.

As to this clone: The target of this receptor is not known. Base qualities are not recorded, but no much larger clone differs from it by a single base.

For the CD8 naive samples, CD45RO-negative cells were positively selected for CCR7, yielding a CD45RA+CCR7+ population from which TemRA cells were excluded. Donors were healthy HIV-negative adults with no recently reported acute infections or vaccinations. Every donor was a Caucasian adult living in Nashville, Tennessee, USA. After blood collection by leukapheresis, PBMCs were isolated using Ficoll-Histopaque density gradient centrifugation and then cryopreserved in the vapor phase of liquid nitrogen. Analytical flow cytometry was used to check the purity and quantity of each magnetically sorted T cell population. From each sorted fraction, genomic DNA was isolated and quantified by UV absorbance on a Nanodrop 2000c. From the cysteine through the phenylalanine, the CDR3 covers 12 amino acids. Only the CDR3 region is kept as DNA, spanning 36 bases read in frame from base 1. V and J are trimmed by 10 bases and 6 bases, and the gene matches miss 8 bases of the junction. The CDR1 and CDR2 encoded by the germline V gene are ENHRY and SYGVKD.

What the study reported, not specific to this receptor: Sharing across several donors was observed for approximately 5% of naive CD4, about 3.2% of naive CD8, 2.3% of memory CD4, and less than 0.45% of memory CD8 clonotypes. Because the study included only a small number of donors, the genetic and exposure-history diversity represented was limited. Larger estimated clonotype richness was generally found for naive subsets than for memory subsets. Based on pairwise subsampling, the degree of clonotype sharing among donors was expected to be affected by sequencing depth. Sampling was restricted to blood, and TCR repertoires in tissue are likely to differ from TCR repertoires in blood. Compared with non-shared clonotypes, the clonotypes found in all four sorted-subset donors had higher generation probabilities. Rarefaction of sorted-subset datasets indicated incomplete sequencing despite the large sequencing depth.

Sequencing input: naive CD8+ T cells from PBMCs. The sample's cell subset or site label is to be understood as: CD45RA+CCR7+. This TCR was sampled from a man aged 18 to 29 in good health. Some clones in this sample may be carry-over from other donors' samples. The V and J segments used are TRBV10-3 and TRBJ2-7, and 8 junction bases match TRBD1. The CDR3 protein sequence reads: CATGTGRSEQYF. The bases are TGTGCCACGGGGACAGGCAGGAGCGAGCAGTACTTC.